The rows below give T cell receptor beta chains drawn from one sample of a study of regulatory T cells in long-lasting Graves disease. Using its own MiXCR run on the multiplex PCR reads, TCRdb lists one record per CDR3 protein. The table lists 400,000 or so distinct CDR3 sequences, 20% of them singletons. Sample: peripheral blood mononuclear cells (PBMCs), taken when the disease was refractory, from a patient treated with antithyroid drugs. Receptors were obtained from a female donor with Graves disease. Each CDR3 is given with its conserved first and last residue. D genes are given only for firm matches. Expanded clones get a size class; other rows say once, few or many, or leave the size out.

v_call	j_call	d_call	clone_size	cdr3_aa	cdr3_nt
TRBV7-9	TRBJ2-5	TRBD1	many	CASSFTGQKEETQYF	TGTGCCAGCAGCTTCACGGGACAGAAAGAAGAGACCCAGTACTTC
TRBV19	TRBJ2-7	-	-	CASSSGDEQYF	TGTGCCAGTAGTTCAGGGGACGAGCAGTACTTC
TRBV13	TRBJ2-7	TRBD2	many	CASSFGSGGLEQYF	TGTGCCAGCAGCTTCGGGTCGGGAGGGCTCGAGCAGTACTTC
TRBV20-1	TRBJ2-1	TRBD2	-	CSASLSGESYNEQFF	TGCAGTGCTAGCCTTAGCGGGGAATCCTACAATGAGCAGTTCTTC
TRBV28	TRBJ1-6	TRBD1	-	CASSLWGTGLGSPLHF	TGTGCCAGCAGTTTATGGGGGACAGGGTTAGGTTCACCCCTCCACTTT
TRBV2	TRBJ1-1	TRBD1	many	CASRAGTGNTEAFF	TGCGCCAGCAGGGCCGGGACAGGGAACACTGAAGCTTTCTTT
TRBV6-1	TRBJ2-7	TRBD2	once	CASSHTRLAGAYEQYF	TGTGCCAGCAGCCACACCAGACTAGCGGGCGCCTACGAGCAGTACTTC
TRBV5-1	TRBJ2-1	-	few	CASSLASYNEQFF	TGCGCCAGCAGCTTGGCATCCTACAATGAGCAGTTCTTC
TRBV25-1	TRBJ2-1	-	-	CASSGHSTSYNEQFF	TGTGCCAGCAGTGGGCACTCCACCTCCTACAATGAGCAGTTCTTC
TRBV5-1	TRBJ1-1	-	-	CASKSMNTEAFF	TGCGCCAGTAAATCCATGAACACTGAAGCTTTCTTT
TRBV27	TRBJ1-2	TRBD1	many	CASSFRQGNGYTF	TGTGCCAGCAGTTTTAGACAGGGGAATGGCTACACCTTC
TRBV11-2	TRBJ2-6	-	many	CASSPRVAGANVLTF	TGTGCCAGCAGCCCTAGGGTGGCTGGGGCCAACGTCCTGACTTTC
TRBV18	TRBJ2-7	-	many	CASSLTSGQGHEQYF	TGTGCCAGCTCACTAACCTCGGGACAAGGTCACGAGCAGTACTTC
TRBV7-9	TRBJ1-2	-	many	CASSPGPPKGYGYTF	TGTGCCAGCAGCCCGGGACCTCCGAAGGGCTATGGCTACACCTTC
TRBV14	TRBJ2-5	-	-	CASSSAGTQQETQYF	TGTGCCAGCAGCTCAGCCGGGACCCAACAAGAGACCCAGTACTTC
TRBV30	TRBJ2-3	-	-	CASAPGDTQYF	TGTGCCTCTGCTCCCGGGGATACGCAGTATTTT
TRBV14	TRBJ1-1	TRBD1	few	CASSHRTGVGNTEAFF	TGTGCCAGCAGCCACAGGACAGGGGTCGGGAACACTGAAGCTTTCTTT
TRBV6-1	TRBJ1-4	TRBD1	-	CASIQGPGNEKLFF	TGTGCCAGCATACAGGGGCCGGGTAATGAAAAACTGTTTTTT
TRBV12-3/TRBV12-4	TRBJ2-5	-	-	CASSFSTGRETQYF	TGTGCCAGCAGTTTCTCCACAGGGAGGGAGACCCAGTACTTC
TRBV10-1	TRBJ2-7	-	few	CARPARRSYEQYF	TGCGCCAGACCTGCGCGGAGGTCCTACGAGCAGTACTTC
TRBV6-2/TRBV6-3	TRBJ2-7	-	few	CASSYAKGGGSYEQYF	TGTGCCAGCAGTTACGCGAAGGGAGGGGGCTCCTACGAGCAGTACTTC
TRBV7-9	TRBJ2-2	TRBD2	few	CASSDPTSGRSGGELFF	TGTGCCAGCAGCGATCCCACTAGCGGGAGATCCGGCGGGGAGCTGTTTTTT
TRBV18	TRBJ1-4	-	many	CASSPTGLNEKLFF	TGTGCCAGCTCACCGACAGGTCTTAATGAAAAACTGTTTTTT
TRBV12-3/TRBV12-4	TRBJ1-6	TRBD1	once	CASSLGDRVNSPLHF	TGTGCCAGCAGTTTGGGGGACAGGGTTAATTCACCCCTCCACTTT